The sequence of this T cell receptor beta chain was determined in a study of human T cells and chemical hapten exposure. Across the whole study: Alopecia areata, totalis and universalis patients, mostly female, were included.

TCRdb processed the RACE reads anew with MiXCR; each CDR3 protein has one entry. The table lists about 81,000 distinct CDR3 sequences, roughly a tenth of them singletons. This clonotype was detected ten times or more. The time point: patch test 2, 6 weeks after DPC sensitization. Treatment given: therapeutic diphenylcyclopropenone sensitization with weekly scalp DPC. With 4 bases removed from V and 1 base from J, the gap between germline ends came to 19 bases. Germline CDR1 reads SEHNR; CDR2 reads FQNEAQ (reference sequence). This CDR3 spans 17 amino acids. This chain uses TRBV7-9 with TRBJ1-2; perhaps TRBD1 as D (5 bases). The input for sequencing was whole blood, taken in connection with sensitization to the hapten diphenylcyclopropenone (DPC). This TCR derives from a woman younger than 45 with alopecia areata. Some clones in this sample may be carry-over from other donors' samples. CDR3 coding DNA: TGTGCCAGCAGCTCAGACAGTCGGGGACCTATTAACTATGGCTACACCTTC. Amino acid sequence: CASSSDSRGPINYGYTF.